The 27 T cell receptor beta chains given below trace back to one sample, sequenced in a study of metastatic and nonmetastatic thyroid tumors. Treatment of any kind had been given to no patient before thyroid surgery. TCRdb reassembled clones from the PCR reads with MiXCR. This sample has approximately 70,000 clones, with less than 20% found just once. The sample was blood. These receptors were collected from a female donor with papillary thyroid cancer or a benign thyroid nodule (not recorded which). Some clones in this sample may be carry-over from other donors' samples.

This clone has only a few counts. This may be a read error, as it is one base from a much larger clone. The sample holds other DNA sequences that translate to the same CDR3. The chain combines TRBV15 with TRBJ2-1; D remains ambiguous. Germline V lookup: CDR1 LNHNV, CDR2 YYDKDF (reference sequence). The length of the CDR3 is 13 residues. CDR3 region: CASSSDSYNEQFF. In nucleotides, the CDR3 is TGTGCATCCTCCAGCGATTCCTACAATGAGCAGTTCTTC.

This clone showed up just once. The V call is TRBV30, the J call TRBJ1-4, with 8 bases aligning to TRBD1. After removal of 2 bases from V and 7 bases from J, the junction contained 3 bases not matched to a gene. Germline CDR1 GTSNPN, CDR2 SVGIG (reference sequence). The CDR3 length is 13 residues. The CDR3: CAWSRTGIEKLFF. The CDR3 DNA follows: TGTGCCTGGAGTAGGACAGGGATTGAAAAACTGTTTTTT.

This clone was counted at least ten times. The chain carries TRBV18 and TRBJ2-1; 7 bases are a match to TRBD2. J lost 5 bases, V lost 0 bases, and 7 bases had no gene match. Germline CDR1 and CDR2: KGHSH and LQKENI. CDR3 size: 16 residues. For the CDR3, the DNA is TGTGCCAGCTCACCACCTAGCGGGCCACTAAACAATGAGCAGTTCTTC. It encodes CASSPPSGPLNNEQFF.

The sample holds many counts of this clone. The chain couples TRBV24-1 to TRBJ2-1; 9 positions agree with TRBD2. The CDR3 loop spans 17 amino acids. V was pared by 2 bases and J by 10 bases, with 14 bases of the junction left unmatched. The germline CDR1 and CDR2 sequences are KGHDR and SFDVKD. The CDR3 nucleotides read TGTGCCACCAGTGATTGGGCATTAGCGGGAGAACAGGGGGAGCAGTTCTTC. As protein: CATSDWALAGEQGEQFF.

This clone was recorded many times. This chain uses TRBV27 with TRBJ1-5; 7 positions match TRBD1. Germline V gives CDR1 MNHEY, CDR2 SMNVEV (reference sequence). The CDR3 length is 14 residues. Trimming at V came to 5 bases and at J to 4 bases, leaving 5 bases not matched to a gene. The CDR3 region has the DNA TGTGCCAGCAGTCTCCGGGACAGTAATCAGCCCCAGCATTTT. Translating it yields CASSLRDSNQPQHF.

Concerning this clone itself: A much larger clone is a single base away; this may be a read error. This chain joins TRBV9 and TRBJ2-5; 7 bases fit TRBD1. Per germline, CDR1 SGDLS and CDR2 YYNGEE. The CDR3 is 14 amino acids. CDR3 protein: CASRVASRGETQYF. The CDR3 nucleotides read TGTGCCAGCAGAGTAGCTAGCAGGGGGGAGACCCAGTACTTC.

This clone has at least ten counts. The chain links TRBV28 to TRBJ2-1; 7 positions agree with TRBD2. V shed 6 bases and J 0 bases; nucleotides not matched to a gene: 2. The CDR3 runs 14 residues. CDR1 MDHEN and CDR2 SYDVKM come from the germline V gene. The CDR3 protein is CASRGGGSYNEQFF. The CDR3 bases are TGTGCCAGCAGGGGCGGGGGCTCCTACAATGAGCAGTTCTTC.

For this clone: Compared with germline, one end of the junction differs, possibly owing to a read error. V usage is TRBV6-1 and J usage is TRBJ2-7; D might be TRBD1 or TRBD2, each matching 5 bases. Germline CDR1 reads MNHNS; CDR2 reads SASEGT. CDR3 length: 13 amino acids. The CDR3 DNA sequence: TGTGCCACCCTGGGGCAGAGGGCGAACGAGCAGTGCTTC. Protein sequence: CATLGQRANEQCF.

This clone was recorded a few times. The chain is built from TRBV27 and TRBJ2-7; 8 nucleotides align to TRBD1. Germline V CDR1 and CDR2: MNHEY, SMNVEV (reference sequence). This CDR3 is built from 16 residues. The ends lost 1 base at V and 5 bases at J; junction bases unmatched: 10. Here the CDR3 DNA reads TGTGCCAGCAGTTTATGGCAAGGACAGGGAAATCACGAGCAGTACTTC. Amino acids: CASSLWQGQGNHEQYF.

The chain uses TRBV5-5 and TRBJ1-2, with D possibly being TRBD1 (6 bases). The CDR3 extends over 16 amino acids. Deletions cut 4 bases from V and 0 bases from J, with 16 bases between. CDR1 and CDR2 (germline): SGHKS, YYEKEE (reference sequence). CDR3 DNA sequence: TGTGCCAGCAGCCCTCGGGGGGCTCCCGCTAACTATGGCTACACCTTC. Amino acid sequence: CASSPRGAPANYGYTF.

V gene TRBV30 combines with J gene TRBJ2-7; D possibly corresponds to TRBD2 (6 bases). The CDR3 loop spans 13 amino acids. Deletions cut 4 bases from V and 6 bases from J, with 16 bases between. The germline gives CDR1 GTSNPN, CDR2 SVGIG (reference sequence). Here the CDR3 DNA reads TGTGCCTGGAACGGAGGGACCGGCGGCGAGCAGTACTTC. Its translation is CAWNGGTGGEQYF.

The V call is TRBV2, the J call TRBJ2-5; D remains ambiguous. Looked up from germline, CDR1 is SNHLY and CDR2 is FYNNEI. This CDR3 has 11 residues. CDR3 in amino acids: CVISEVETQYF. CDR3 nucleotides: TGTGTCATCAGTGAAGTAGAGACCCAGTACTTC.

There are a few counts of this clone. This chain uses TRBV5-6 with TRBJ2-1; 9 positions agree with TRBD2. There are 18 residues in the CDR3. The V gene's germline CDR1 is SGHDT and CDR2 YYEEEE. The V and J ends lost 1 base and 5 bases, in that order; junction bases with no gene match: 13. The CDR3 loop is CASSLPAGGRRANNEQFF. The DNA of the CDR3 is TGTGCCAGCAGCTTGCCAGCGGGAGGCCGCAGGGCGAACAATGAGCAGTTCTTC.

This clone was found many times. The rearrangement uses TRBV19 and TRBJ1-2; no firm D call. The ends were cut back, 4 bases at V and 1 base at J, with 7 bases in the middle. CDR1 and CDR2 (germline): LNHDA, SQIVND (reference sequence). The CDR3 extends over 13 amino acids. The CDR3 DNA is TGTGCCAGTAGTACCCCTAATAACTATGGCTACACCTTC. It codes for CASSTPNNYGYTF. Combining the CDR3 with reference TRBV19 and TRBJ1-2 gives the whole variable domain DGGITQSPKYLFRKEGQNVTLSCEQNLNHDAMYWYRQDPGQGLRLIYYSQIVNDFQKGDIAEGYSVSREKKESFPLTVTSAQKNPTAFYLCASSTPNNYGYTFGSGTRLTVV.

Many counts were recorded for this clone. The rearrangement uses TRBV5-6 and TRBJ1-2; 9 bases map to TRBD1. The V gene's germline CDR1 is SGHDT and CDR2 YYEEEE. The CDR3 length is 13 residues. V gave up 3 bases and J gave up 4 bases; unmatched junction bases: 1. Here the CDR3 DNA reads TGTGCCAGCAGCTGGGGACAGGGCTATGGCTACACCTTC. It encodes CASSWGQGYGYTF.

Notes on this clone: Germline is not matched at one junction end, which may reflect a read error. This sequence joins TRBV6-1 and TRBJ1-1, with D possibly TRBD1 on 5 matching bases. This CDR3 spans 13 amino acids. In germline, CDR1 is MNHNS, CDR2 SASEGT. CDR3 loop: CACSWGGNTEAFF. The CDR3 DNA reads TGTGCCTGCAGTTGGGGGGGGAACACTGAGGCTTTCTTT.

The gene calls are TRBV6-5 and TRBJ2-7, with D uncertain. This CDR3 spans 10 amino acids. The V end lost 5 bases, the J end lost 5 bases, and 4 bases lay between the germline ends. Germline CDR1 is MNHEY and CDR2 is SVGAGI. The CDR3 nucleotides read TGTGCCAGCAGTAGGGACGAGCAGTACTTC. Translation gives CASSRDEQYF.

This clone was counted ten times or more. J is TRBJ1-5 and V is TRBV6-5; D gene uncertain. Germline V lookup: CDR1 MNHEY, CDR2 SVGAGI. Trimming cost V 2 bases and J 3 bases, with 8 bases left between them. The CDR3 loop spans 14 amino acids. The DNA for the CDR3 is TGTGCCAGCAGTTACCCTAGGGCCAATCAGCCCCAGCATTTT. The encoded protein is CASSYPRANQPQHF.

At least ten counts were recorded for this clone. The genes are TRBV20-1 and TRBJ1-1; D call uncertain. In germline, CDR1 is DFQATT, CDR2 SNEGSKA (reference sequence). The CDR3 has 13 amino acids. The ends were cut back, 3 bases at V and 2 bases at J, with 10 bases in the middle. Here the CDR3 DNA reads TGCAGTGCTAGCTCCGGTGTAAACACTGAAGCTTTCTTT. Translating gives CSASSGVNTEAFF.

This clone is termed medium-sized. The CDR3 loop is CASSQPIIPGELFF. The CDR3 DNA is TGCGCCAGCAGCCAACCGATTATACCCGGGGAGCTGTTTTTT. The chain employs TRBV4-1 and TRBJ2-2; D not resolved. Between the trimmed V and J ends, which lost 2 bases and 6 bases, there was a span of 10 bases. The CDR3 spans 14 residues. Germline lookup yields CDR1 MGHRA and CDR2 YSYEKL.

This clone was seen many times. The chain couples TRBV29-1 to TRBJ1-2, with unresolved D. The germline gives CDR1 SQVTM, CDR2 ANQGSEA. Trimming removed 4 bases from V and 0 bases from J, with 9 bases in between. CDR3 length equals 13 residues. The CDR3 bases are TGCAGCGTTGTGGCCAGAGCTAACTATGGCTACACCTTC. As protein: CSVVARANYGYTF. Filled out from reference TRBV29-1 and TRBJ1-2, the complete variable domain reads SAVISQKPSRDICQRGTSLTIQCQVDSQVTMMFWYRQQPGQSLTLIATANQGSEATYESGFVIDKFPISRPNLTFSTLTVSNMSPEDSSIYLCSVVARANYGYTFGSGTRLTVV.

The table lists this clone with many counts. The rearrangement uses TRBV27 and TRBJ1-6; 7 nucleotides agree with TRBD1. Germline CDR1 and CDR2: MNHEY and SMNVEV (reference sequence). The CDR3 has 14 residues. The J segment lost 6 bases and the V segment lost 9 bases, leaving 8 bases of the junction unmatched. The CDR3 DNA sequence: TGTGCCAGTAAAGGGGACAGTCTTAATTCACCCCTCCACTTT. Translated: CASKGDSLNSPLHF.

This clone was picked up many times. The V call is TRBV25-1, the J call TRBJ2-7; tentatively, D is TRBD2 (6 bases). Trimming shortened V by 7 bases and J by 3 bases, and 25 bases separated the two germline ends. There are 17 residues in the CDR3. Germline values: CDR1 MGHDK, CDR2 SYGVNS. CDR3 in amino acids: CASTRAGGRANNYEQYF. In DNA, the CDR3 is TGTGCCAGCACCCGAGCAGGAGGGCGAGCTAACAACTACGAGCAGTACTTC.

The genes are TRBV11-2 and TRBJ2-1, with D maybe TRBD2 (5 bases). Trimming cost V 6 bases and J 0 bases, with 15 bases left between them. The CDR3 consists of 16 residues. Germline lookup yields CDR1 SGHAT and CDR2 FQNNGV. CDR3 sequence reads: CASRYLDWSSYNEQFF. The CDR3 DNA is TGTGCCAGCAGGTACTTGGACTGGAGCTCCTACAATGAGCAGTTCTTC.

This clone was seen repeatedly, ten times or more. The V and J genes are TRBV7-9 and TRBJ2-7; D possibly corresponds to TRBD1 (6 bases). There are 14 residues in the CDR3. Per the germline V gene, CDR1 is SEHNR and CDR2 is FQNEAQ (reference sequence). Trimming took 0 bases from V and 6 from J, leaving 12 bases between them. CDR3 sequence: CASSLASTGSEQYF. Written as DNA, the CDR3 is TGTGCCAGCAGCTTAGCTTCCACAGGGTCCGAGCAGTACTTC.

Remarks on this clone: Compared with germline, one end of the junction differs, possibly owing to a read error. The genes are TRBV9 and TRBJ1-2, with TRBD1 matching over 8 bases. Germline loops: CDR1 SGDLS, CDR2 YYNGEE. The CDR3 is made up of 15 amino acids. The CDR3 DNA is TGTGCCAGCAGCCCGGGACAGGCAGTAGGCTATGGCTACACTTTC. As protein: CASSPGQAVGYGYTF.

The chain carries TRBV7-2 and TRBJ1-1; D call uncertain. The CDR3 contains 13 residues. The V and J ends lost 5 bases and 4 bases respectively, with 11 bases between them. Germline values: CDR1 SGHTA, CDR2 FQGNSA. DNA of the CDR3: TGTGCCAGCAGCGTTCTGGCGGGCACTGAAGCTTTCTTT. Its translation: CASSVLAGTEAFF. Full variable domain (outside the CDR3, taken from reference TRBV7-2 and TRBJ1-1): GAGVSQSPSNKVTEKGKDVELRCDPISGHTALYWYRQSLGQGLEFLIYFQGNSAPDKSGLPSDRFSAERTGGSVSTLTIQRTQQEDSAVYLCASSVLAGTEAFFGQGTRLTVV.